This T cell receptor (beta chain) was identified in a study of beta chain features in type 1 diabetes. Across the whole study: Summed over all samples, the examined sorted cells came to 85 million to 140 million.

The authors took one heparinised blood draw, averaging roughly 120 mL, from each donor. General study results and limits: Any HLA effect on TCRB rearrangement was left unresolved by small sub-analyses. Moderately but significantly shorter TCRB CDR3s were found in Type 1 diabetes patients in all four CD4+ subsets. VDJ junctions from type 1 diabetes patients carried fewer insertions and larger deletions.

This clone was seen only a few times. What it recognizes is unknown. A junction boundary mismatches the germline segment, possibly from a read error. The isolated RNA, all of it, was reverse transcribed, so expressed TCRB transcripts were what got sequenced. The protocol was immunoSEQ multiplex PCR, while the TCRdb copy is restricted to in-frame clones and leaves out a portion. The sample yields about 340,000 clones, around 9% seen once. The clonotype originates from a man between 25 and 39 years old with type 1 diabetes. The material sequenced was central memory CD4+ T cells from blood.

In nucleotides, the CDR3 is TGTGCCTGGAGTGGTCAGACGGGAGGGGTGTTTTTT. This encodes CAWSGQTGGVFF. J is TRBJ2-3 and V is TRBV30; 8 positions match TRBD2. This CDR3 spans 12 amino acids. The germline CDR1 and CDR2 sequences are GTSNPN and SVGIG (reference sequence). Full variable domain (outside the CDR3, taken from reference TRBV30 and TRBJ2-3): SQTIHQWPATLVQPVGSPLSLECTVEGTSNPNLYWYRQAAGRGLQLLFYSVGIGQISSEVPQNLSASRPQDRQFILSSKKLLLSDSGFYLCAWSGQTGGVFFGPGTRLTVL.